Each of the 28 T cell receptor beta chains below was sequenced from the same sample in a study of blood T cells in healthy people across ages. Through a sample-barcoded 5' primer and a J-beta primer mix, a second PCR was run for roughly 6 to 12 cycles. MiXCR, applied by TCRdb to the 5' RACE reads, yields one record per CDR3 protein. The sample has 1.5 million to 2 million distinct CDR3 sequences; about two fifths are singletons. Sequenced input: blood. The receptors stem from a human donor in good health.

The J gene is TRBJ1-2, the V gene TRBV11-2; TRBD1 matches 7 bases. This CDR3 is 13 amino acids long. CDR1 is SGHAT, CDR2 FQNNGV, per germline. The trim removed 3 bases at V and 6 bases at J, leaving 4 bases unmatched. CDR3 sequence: CASSFFRGDGYTF. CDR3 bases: TGTGCCAGCAGCTTCTTCAGGGGGGATGGCTACACCTTC.

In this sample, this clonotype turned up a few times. CDR3 region: CASTPPTGPYEQYF. The CDR3 DNA reads as TGTGCCAGCACCCCCCCCACAGGGCCCTACGAGCAGTACTTC. The J gene is TRBJ2-7, the V gene TRBV7-2, with TRBD1 as a possible D gene (6 bases). V was shortened by 7 bases and J by 2 bases, with 15 bases between the two germline ends. The CDR3 runs 14 residues. The V gene's germline CDR1 is SGHTA and CDR2 FQGNSA.

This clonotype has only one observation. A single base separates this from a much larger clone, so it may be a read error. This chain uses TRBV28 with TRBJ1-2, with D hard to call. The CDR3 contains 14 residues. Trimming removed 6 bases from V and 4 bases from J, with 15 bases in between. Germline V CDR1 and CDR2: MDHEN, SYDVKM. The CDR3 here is CASSPSSSIYGYTF. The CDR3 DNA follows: TGTGCCAGCAGCCCCAGTTCCTCAATCTATGGCTACACCTTC.

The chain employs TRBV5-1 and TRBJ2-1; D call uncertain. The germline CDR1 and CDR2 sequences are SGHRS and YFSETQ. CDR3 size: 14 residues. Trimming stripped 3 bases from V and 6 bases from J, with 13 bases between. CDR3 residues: CASSSRTTPNEQFF. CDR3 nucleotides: TGCGCCAGCAGCTCAAGGACCACCCCCAATGAGCAGTTCTTC.

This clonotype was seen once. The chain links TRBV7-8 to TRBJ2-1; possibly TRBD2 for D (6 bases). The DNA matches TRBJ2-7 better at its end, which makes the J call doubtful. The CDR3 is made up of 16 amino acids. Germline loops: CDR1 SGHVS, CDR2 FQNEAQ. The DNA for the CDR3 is TGTGCCAGCAGCTTATTCGGGAGTAGCTCCTACAATGAGCAGTACTTC. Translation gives CASSLFGSSSYNEQYF.

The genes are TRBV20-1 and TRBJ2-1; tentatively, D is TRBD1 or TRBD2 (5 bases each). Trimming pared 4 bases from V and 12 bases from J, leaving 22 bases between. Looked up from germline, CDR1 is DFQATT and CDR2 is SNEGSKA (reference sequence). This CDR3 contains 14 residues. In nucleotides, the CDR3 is TGCAGTGCTATAGGGCTGATCGGGGACGTCGGGCAGTTCTTC. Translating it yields CSAIGLIGDVGQFF.

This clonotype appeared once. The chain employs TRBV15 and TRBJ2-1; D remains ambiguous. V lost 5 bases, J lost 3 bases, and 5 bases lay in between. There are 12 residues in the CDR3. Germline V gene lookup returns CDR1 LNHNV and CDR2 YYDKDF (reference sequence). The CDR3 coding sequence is TGTGCCACCAGCTACGGCTACAATGAGCAGTTCTTC. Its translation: CATSYGYNEQFF. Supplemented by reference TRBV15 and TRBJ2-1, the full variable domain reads DAMVIQNPRYQVTQFGKPVTLSCSQTLNHNVMYWYQQKSSQAPKLLFHYYDKDFNNEADTPDNFQSRRPNTSFCFLDIRSPGLGDTAMYLCATSYGYNEQFFGPGTRLTVL.

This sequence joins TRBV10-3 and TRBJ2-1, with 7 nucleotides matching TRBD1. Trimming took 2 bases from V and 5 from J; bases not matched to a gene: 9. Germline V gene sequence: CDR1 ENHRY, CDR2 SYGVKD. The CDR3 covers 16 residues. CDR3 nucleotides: TGTGCCATCAGTGAGGGAGATGCAGGGGGAGACAATGAGCAGTTCTTC. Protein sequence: CAISEGDAGGDNEQFF.

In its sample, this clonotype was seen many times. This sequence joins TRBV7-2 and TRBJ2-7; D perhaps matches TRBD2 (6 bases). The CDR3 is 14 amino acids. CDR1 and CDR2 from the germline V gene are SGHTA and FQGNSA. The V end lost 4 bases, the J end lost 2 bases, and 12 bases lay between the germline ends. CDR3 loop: CASSSSGLPYEQYF. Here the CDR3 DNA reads TGTGCCAGCAGCTCCTCAGGACTACCCTACGAGCAGTACTTC.

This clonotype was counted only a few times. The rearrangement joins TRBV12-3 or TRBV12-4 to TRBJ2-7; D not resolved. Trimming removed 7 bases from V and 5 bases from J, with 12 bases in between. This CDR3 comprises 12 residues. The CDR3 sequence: CASTRRSHEQYF. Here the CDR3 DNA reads TGTGCCAGCACCCGCAGGTCCCACGAGCAGTACTTC.

CDR3 nucleotides: TGTGCCAGCAGCACTCGAACAGGGGGAACCTACGAGCAGTACTTC. It codes for CASSTRTGGTYEQYF. The chain joins TRBV7-2 to TRBJ2-7; 8 bases are shared with TRBD1. The CDR3 covers 15 residues. V gave up 5 bases and J gave up 2 bases; unmatched junction bases: 8. Germline V gene sequence: CDR1 SGHTA, CDR2 FQGNSA.

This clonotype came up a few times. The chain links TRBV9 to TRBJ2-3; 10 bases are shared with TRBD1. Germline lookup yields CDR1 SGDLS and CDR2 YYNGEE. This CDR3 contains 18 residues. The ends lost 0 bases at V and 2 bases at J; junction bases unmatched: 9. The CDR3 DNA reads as TGTGCCAGCAGCGTAGCTGGACAGGGGGGGCCCAACACAGATACGCAGTATTTT. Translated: CASSVAGQGGPNTDTQYF.

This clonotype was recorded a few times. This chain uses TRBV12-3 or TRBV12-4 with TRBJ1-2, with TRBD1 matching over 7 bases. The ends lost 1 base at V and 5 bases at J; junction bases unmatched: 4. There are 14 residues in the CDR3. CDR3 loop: CASSLVTGEYGYTF. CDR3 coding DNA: TGTGCCAGCAGTTTAGTAACAGGGGAATATGGCTACACCTTC.

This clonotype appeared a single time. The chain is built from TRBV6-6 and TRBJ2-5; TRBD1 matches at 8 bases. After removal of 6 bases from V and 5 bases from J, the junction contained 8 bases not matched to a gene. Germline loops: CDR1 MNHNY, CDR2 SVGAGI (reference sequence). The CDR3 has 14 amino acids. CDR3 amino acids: CASRRWTGMETQYF. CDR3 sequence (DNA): TGTGCCAGCAGAAGATGGACAGGGATGGAGACCCAGTACTTC.

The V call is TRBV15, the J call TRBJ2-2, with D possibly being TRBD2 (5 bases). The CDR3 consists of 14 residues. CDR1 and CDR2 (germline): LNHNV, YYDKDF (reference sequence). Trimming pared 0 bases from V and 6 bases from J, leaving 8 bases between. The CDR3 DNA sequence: TGTGCCACCAGCAGAGATCGTAGCGCCGGGGAGCTGTTTTTT. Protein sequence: CATSRDRSAGELFF.

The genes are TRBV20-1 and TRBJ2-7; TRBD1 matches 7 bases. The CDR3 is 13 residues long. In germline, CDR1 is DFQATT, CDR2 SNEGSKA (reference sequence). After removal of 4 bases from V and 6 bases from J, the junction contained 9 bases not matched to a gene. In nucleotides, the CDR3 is TGCAGTGCTAAGACAGGGATGACTTCCGAGCAGTACTTC. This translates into CSAKTGMTSEQYF.

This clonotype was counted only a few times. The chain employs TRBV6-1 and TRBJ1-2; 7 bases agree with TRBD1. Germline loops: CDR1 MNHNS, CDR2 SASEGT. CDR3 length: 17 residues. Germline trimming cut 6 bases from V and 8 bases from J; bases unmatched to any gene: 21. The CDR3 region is CASSPGEGAGRVGGYTF. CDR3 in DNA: TGTGCCAGCAGCCCCGGTGAGGGGGCTGGAAGGGTAGGAGGCTACACCTTC.

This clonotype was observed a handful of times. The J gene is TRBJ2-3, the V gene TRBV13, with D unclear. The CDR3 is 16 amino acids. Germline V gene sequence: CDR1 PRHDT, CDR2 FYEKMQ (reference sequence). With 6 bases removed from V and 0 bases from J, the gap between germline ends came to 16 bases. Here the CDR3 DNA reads TGTGCCAGCAGTTTTCCCACCCTCGGTAGCACAGATACGCAGTATTTT. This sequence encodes CASSFPTLGSTDTQYF.

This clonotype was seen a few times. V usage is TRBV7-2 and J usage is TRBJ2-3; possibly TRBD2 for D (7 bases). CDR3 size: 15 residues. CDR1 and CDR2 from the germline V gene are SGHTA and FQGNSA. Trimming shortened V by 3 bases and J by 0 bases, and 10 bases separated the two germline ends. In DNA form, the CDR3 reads TGTGCCAGCAGCTTCGGGGGGCCTAGCACAGATACGCAGTATTTT. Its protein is CASSFGGPSTDTQYF.

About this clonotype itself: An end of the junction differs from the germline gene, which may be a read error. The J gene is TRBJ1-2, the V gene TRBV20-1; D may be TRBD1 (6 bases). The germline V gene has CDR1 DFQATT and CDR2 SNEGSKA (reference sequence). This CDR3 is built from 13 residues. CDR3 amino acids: CSALDRTSYGYTF. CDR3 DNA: TGTAGTGCCCTGGACAGAACCTCCTATGGCTACACCTTC.

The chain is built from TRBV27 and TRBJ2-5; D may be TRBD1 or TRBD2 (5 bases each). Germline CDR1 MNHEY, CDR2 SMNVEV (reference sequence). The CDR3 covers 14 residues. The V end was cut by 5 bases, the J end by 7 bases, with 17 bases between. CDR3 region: CASSPGTFGGTQYF. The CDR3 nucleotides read TGTGCCAGCAGTCCTGGGACCTTCGGAGGGACCCAGTACTTC.

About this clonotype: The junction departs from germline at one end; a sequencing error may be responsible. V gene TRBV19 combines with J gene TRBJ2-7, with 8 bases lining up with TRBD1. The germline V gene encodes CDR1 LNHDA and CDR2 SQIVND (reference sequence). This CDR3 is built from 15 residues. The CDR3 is CASSISTGESYEQYF. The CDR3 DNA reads TGTGCCAGCAGTATCTCGACAGGGGAATCCTACGAGCAGTACTTC.

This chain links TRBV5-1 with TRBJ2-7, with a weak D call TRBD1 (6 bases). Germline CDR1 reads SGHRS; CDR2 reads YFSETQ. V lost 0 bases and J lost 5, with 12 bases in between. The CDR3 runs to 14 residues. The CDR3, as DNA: TGCGCCAGCAGCTTGGAACCCGACAGGAACGAGCAGTACTTC. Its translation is CASSLEPDRNEQYF.

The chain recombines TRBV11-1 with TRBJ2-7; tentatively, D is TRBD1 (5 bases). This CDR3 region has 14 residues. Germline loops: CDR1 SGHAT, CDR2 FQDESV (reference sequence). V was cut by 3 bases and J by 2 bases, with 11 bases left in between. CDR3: CASSFPAGTYEQYF. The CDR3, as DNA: TGTGCCAGCAGCTTTCCGGCAGGGACCTACGAGCAGTACTTC.

As DNA, the CDR3 is TGTGCCACCCGGGCGGCAGGGGAGCTTTCACCCCTCCACTTT. Translating gives CATRAAGELSPLHF. The J gene is TRBJ1-6, the V gene TRBV24-1; D possibly corresponds to TRBD1 (6 bases). CDR3 length: 14 residues. The V end lost 9 bases, the J end lost 9 bases, and 17 bases lay between the germline ends. CDR1 and CDR2 (germline): KGHDR, SFDVKD.

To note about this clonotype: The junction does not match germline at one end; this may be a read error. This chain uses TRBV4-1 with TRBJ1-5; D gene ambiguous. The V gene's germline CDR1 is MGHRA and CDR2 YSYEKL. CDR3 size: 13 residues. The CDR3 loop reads CASNQAGWQPQHF. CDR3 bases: TGCGCCAGCAACCAAGCAGGATGGCAGCCCCAGCATTTT.

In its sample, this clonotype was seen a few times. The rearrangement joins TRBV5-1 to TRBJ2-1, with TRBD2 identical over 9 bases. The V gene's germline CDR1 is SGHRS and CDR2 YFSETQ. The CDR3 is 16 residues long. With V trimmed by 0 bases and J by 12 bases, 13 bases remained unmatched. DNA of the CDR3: TGCGCCAGCAGCTTGGATCCTAGCGGGGCGGTAAGAGGGCAGTTCTTC. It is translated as CASSLDPSGAVRGQFF. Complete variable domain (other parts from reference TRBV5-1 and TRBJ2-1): KAGVTQTPRYLIKTRGQQVTLSCSPISGHRSVSWYQQTPGQGLQFLFEYFSETQRNKGNFPGRFSGRQFSNSRSEMNVSTLELGDSALYLCASSLDPSGAVRGQFFGPGTRLTVL.

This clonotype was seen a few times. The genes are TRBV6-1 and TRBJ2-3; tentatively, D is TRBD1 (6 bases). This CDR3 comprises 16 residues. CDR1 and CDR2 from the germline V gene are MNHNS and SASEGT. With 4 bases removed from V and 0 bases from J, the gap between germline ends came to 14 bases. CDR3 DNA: TGTGCCAGCAGTGCTAAGAGGGGGAGTAGCACAGATACGCAGTATTTT. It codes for CASSAKRGSSTDTQYF.